This TCR beta chain appears in the sequencing data of a study of blood T cell repertoires in COVID-19. The protocol was immunoSEQ multiplex PCR, while the TCRdb copy is restricted to in-frame clones and leaves out a portion. The sample carries some 150,000 clones, about 87% recorded once. This TCR was recovered from a woman in her forties or fifties with acute or convalescent COVID-19. Input material: peripheral blood.

The CDR3 DNA reads as TGTGCCAGCAGCCCCTGGAGGGACAATGAGCAGTTCTTC. Its translation is CASSPWRDNEQFF. The genes are TRBV7-2 and TRBJ2-1; tentative D call: TRBD2 (6 bases). Trimming took 5 bases from V and 5 from J, leaving 10 bases between them. CDR1 SGHTA and CDR2 FQGNSA come from the germline V gene. The CDR3 runs to 13 residues.